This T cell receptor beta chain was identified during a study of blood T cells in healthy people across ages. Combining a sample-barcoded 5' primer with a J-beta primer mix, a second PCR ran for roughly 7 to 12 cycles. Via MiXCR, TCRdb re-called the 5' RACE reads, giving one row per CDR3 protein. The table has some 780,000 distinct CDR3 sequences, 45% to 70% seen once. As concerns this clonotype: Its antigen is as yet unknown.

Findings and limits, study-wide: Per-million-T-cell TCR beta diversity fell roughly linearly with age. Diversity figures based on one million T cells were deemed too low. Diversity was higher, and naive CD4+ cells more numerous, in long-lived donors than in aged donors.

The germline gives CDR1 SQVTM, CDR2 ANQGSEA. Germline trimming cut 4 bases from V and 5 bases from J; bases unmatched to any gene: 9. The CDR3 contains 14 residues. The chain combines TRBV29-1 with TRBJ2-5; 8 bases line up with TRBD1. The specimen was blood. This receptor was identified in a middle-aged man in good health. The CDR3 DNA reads TGCAGCGTTGGCCCAGGGGGCTGGGGTGAGACCCAGTACTTC. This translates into CSVGPGGWGETQYF. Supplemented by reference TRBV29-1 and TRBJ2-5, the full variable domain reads SAVISQKPSRDICQRGTSLTIQCQVDSQVTMMFWYRQQPGQSLTLIATANQGSEATYESGFVIDKFPISRPNLTFSTLTVSNMSPEDSSIYLCSVGPGGWGETQYFGPGTRLLVL.